This T cell receptor beta chain was obtained from a study of OX40 agonist ivuxolimab in advanced cancers. Study at large: Partial responses occurred in Three dose-escalation patients, one with hepatocellular carcinoma and two with cutaneous melanoma.

The CDR3 is made up of 14 amino acids. The V end was cut by 6 bases, the J end by 0 bases, with 9 bases between. The germline CDR1 and CDR2 sequences are MNHNS and SASEGT. With regard to this clone: Its specificity is unknown.

The table came from immunoSEQ multiplex PCR; TCRdb's copy has only in-frame clones and leaves some out. The sample consists of around 74,000 clones, roughly nine tenths of them appearing once. Study outcomes and limitations: On average, CD8+ T cells showed a greater number of expanded clones than CD4+.

This sequence originates from an adult with an advanced solid tumor such as melanoma, head and neck, liver or kidney cancer. Sequences were derived from CD4+ or CD8+ T cells sorted from blood, sampled in a trial of the OX40 agonist ivuxolimab. The V call is TRBV6-1, the J call TRBJ1-3; D remains unclear. CDR3 nucleotide sequence: TGTGCCAGCAGAAGAGGGCCCTCTGGAAACACCATATATTTT. As protein: CASRRGPSGNTIYF.